The entry below describes one TCR beta chain. Its specificity is not known. The sample is drawn from a study of T cell clonality in common variable immunodeficiency. The study's findings and limits: Reportedly, TCR beta sequences from common variable immunodeficiency showed fewer deletions and N-nucleotide insertions.

Patients and controls were mostly of Caucasian heritage. Here immunoSEQ multiplex PCR was the method, and the copy in TCRdb shows in-frame clones only, minus some. The sample holds 25,000 or so clones, and no clone turns up only once. Sequencing was carried out using peripheral blood mononuclear cells. This TCR was sampled from a human donor with common variable immunodeficiency.

CDR3 in amino acids: CASSLPGQGSDTQYF. CDR3 DNA (partial): TGTGCCAGCAGCCTTCCGGGACAGGGGTCAGATACG. The V gene is TRBV7-6, the J gene TRBJ2-3; 10 bases are a match to TRBD1. The read terminates 3 residues before the CDR3 end, so the remaining end is supplied by the germline J gene. The ends lost 5 bases at V and 4 bases at J; junction bases unmatched: 6. The CDR3 has 15 amino acids. Per germline, CDR1 SGHVS and CDR2 FNYEAQ.